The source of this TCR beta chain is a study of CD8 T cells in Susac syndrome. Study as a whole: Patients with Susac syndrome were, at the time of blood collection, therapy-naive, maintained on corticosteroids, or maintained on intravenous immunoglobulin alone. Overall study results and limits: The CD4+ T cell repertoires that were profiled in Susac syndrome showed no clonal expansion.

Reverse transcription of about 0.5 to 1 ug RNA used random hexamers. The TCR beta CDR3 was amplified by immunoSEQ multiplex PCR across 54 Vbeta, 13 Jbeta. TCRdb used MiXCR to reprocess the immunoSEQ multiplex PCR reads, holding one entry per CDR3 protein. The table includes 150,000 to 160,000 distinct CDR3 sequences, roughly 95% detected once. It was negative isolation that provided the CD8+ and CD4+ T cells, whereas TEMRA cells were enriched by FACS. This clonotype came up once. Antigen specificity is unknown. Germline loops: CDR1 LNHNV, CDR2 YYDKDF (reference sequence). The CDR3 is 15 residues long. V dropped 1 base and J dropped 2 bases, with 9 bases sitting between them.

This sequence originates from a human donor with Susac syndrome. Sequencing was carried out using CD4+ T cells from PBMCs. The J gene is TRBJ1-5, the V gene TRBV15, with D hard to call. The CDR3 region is CATSRAVGGNQPQHF. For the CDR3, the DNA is TGTGCCACCAGCAGAGCAGTAGGAGGCAATCAGCCCCAGCATTTT.